The 5 T cell receptor beta chains presented below share a single source sample, sequenced in a study of blood T cell repertoires in COVID-19. Sequencing was performed with immunoSEQ multiplex PCR; in TCRdb, only in-frame clones are kept and a portion is missing. The sample has approximately 120,000 clones, approximately 90% seen once; the top ten hold less than 1.5%. The sequenced sample was peripheral blood. Source of these receptors: a human donor in a cohort sampled during active COVID-19.

The V call is TRBV7-2, the J call TRBJ2-3; perhaps TRBD2 as D (5 bases). V was pared by 8 bases and J by 0 bases, with 12 bases between. Per germline, CDR1 SGHTA and CDR2 FQGNSA. The CDR3 contains 14 residues. The CDR3 reads CASRIASSTDTQYF. In DNA, the CDR3 is TGTGCCAGCCGTATAGCGTCGAGCACAGATACGCAGTATTTT. Looking up the rest from reference TRBV7-2 and TRBJ2-3 gives the full variable domain: GAGVSQSPSNKVTEKGKDVELRCDPISGHTALYWYRQSLGQGLEFLIYFQGNSAPDKSGLPSDRFSAERTGGSVSTLTIQRTQQEDSAVYLCASRIASSTDTQYFGPGTRLTVL.

V and J are TRBV6-5 and TRBJ1-4; D unresolved. Trimming took off 7 bases at V and 7 bases at J, with 13 bases between the two ends. The CDR3 has 13 residues. Germline V gene data show CDR1 as MNHEY and CDR2 as SVGAGI. The chain's CDR3 is CASMVTVGEKLFF. The CDR3 DNA follows: TGTGCCAGCATGGTCACAGTGGGTGAAAAACTGTTTTTT.

This clone came up a few times. The genes are TRBV3-1 (or the pseudogene TRBV3-2) and TRBJ1-4; D not certain. V was clipped by 1 base and J by 11 bases, with 11 bases between them. CDR3 length equals 13 residues. Germline assignment: CDR1 LGHDT and CDR2 YNNKEL (reference sequence). The CDR3 is CASSQGWESKLFF. For the CDR3, the DNA is TGTGCCAGCAGCCAAGGCTGGGAGTCGAAACTGTTTTTT.

The rearrangement uses TRBV28 and TRBJ2-3, with no clear D. Germline loops: CDR1 MDHEN, CDR2 SYDVKM. CDR3 length: 12 amino acids. V dropped 8 bases and J dropped 0 bases, with 6 bases sitting between them. The CDR3 spells CASASSTDTQYF. Here the CDR3 DNA reads TGTGCCAGCGCTAGTAGCACAGATACGCAGTATTTT.

The rearrangement links TRBV28 to TRBJ1-6; unclear D gene. The CDR3 is 16 amino acids. Per germline, CDR1 MDHEN and CDR2 SYDVKM. Between the trimmed V and J ends, which lost 7 bases and 0 bases, there was a span of 13 bases. The CDR3 protein is CASKVEESSYNSPLHF. CDR3 nucleotide sequence: TGTGCCAGCAAGGTGGAGGAGAGCTCCTATAATTCACCCCTCCACTTT.